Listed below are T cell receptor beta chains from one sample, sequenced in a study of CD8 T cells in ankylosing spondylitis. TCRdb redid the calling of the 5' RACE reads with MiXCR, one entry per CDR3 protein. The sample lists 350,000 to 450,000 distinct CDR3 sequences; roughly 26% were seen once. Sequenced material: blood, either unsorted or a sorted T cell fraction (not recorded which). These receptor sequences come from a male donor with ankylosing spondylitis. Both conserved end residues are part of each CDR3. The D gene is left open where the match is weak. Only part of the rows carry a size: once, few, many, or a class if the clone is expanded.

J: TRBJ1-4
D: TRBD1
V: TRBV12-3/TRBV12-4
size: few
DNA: TGTGCCAGCAGGCGCCGATCAGGGGGCGGCGGTGAAAAACTGTTTTTT
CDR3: CASRRRSGGGGEKLFF

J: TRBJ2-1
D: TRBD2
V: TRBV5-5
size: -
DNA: TGTGCCAGCAGCTCTGTAACTAGCGGGACCGTCAATGAGCAGTTCTTC
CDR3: CASSSVTSGTVNEQFF

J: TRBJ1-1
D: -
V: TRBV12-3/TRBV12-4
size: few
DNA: TGTGCCAGCAGGGATTACAGAACTCCTGAAGCTTTCTTT
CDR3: CASRDYRTPEAFF

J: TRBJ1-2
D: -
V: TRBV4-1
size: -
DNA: TGCGCCAGCAGCCGTTCGGCGCCTGAATATGGCTACACCTTC
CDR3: CASSRSAPEYGYTF

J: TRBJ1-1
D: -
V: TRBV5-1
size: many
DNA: TGCGCCAGCAGCTTGTTCGGGCCCTCGTCCCAAGCTTTCTTT
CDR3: CASSLFGPSSQAFF

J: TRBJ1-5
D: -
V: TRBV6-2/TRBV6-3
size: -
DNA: TGTGCCAGCAGTTCCGGGACGAGTGGTGGCAATCAGCCCCAGCATTTT
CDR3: CASSSGTSGGNQPQHF

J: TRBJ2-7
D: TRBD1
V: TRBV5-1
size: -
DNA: TGCGCCAGCAGCTTGGGCCCGGGACAGCCCTACGAGCAGTACTTC
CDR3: CASSLGPGQPYEQYF

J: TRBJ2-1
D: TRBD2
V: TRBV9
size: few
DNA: TGTGCCAGCAGCGTAAGACCATGGGGGGATCCGGGGACTAGCGGGTTTATTGAGCAGTTCTTC
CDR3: CASSVRPWGDPGTSGFIEQFF

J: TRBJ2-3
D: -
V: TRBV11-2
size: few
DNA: TGTGCCAGCAGCTCTCTAGCGTACAGCACAGATACGCAGTATTTT
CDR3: CASSSLAYSTDTQYF

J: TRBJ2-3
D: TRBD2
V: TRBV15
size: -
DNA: TGTGCCACCAGCAGAGCTAGCGGGAGTGAAGATACGCAGTATTTT
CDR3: CATSRASGSEDTQYF

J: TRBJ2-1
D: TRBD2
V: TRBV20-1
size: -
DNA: TGCAGTGCTGACGGACTAGCAAAAGGACGCAATGAGCAGTTCTTC
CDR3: CSADGLAKGRNEQFF

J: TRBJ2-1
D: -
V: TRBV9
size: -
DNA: TGTGCCAGCAGCCCCGGTGCTAGTCTACGTGAGCAGTTCTTC
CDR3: CASSPGASLREQFF

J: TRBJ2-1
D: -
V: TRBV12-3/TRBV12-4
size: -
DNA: TGTGCCAGCAGTCCCCGGGCAGGGTCACATGAGCAGTTCTTC
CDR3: CASSPRAGSHEQFF

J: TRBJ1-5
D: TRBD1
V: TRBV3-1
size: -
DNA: TGTGCTTCCGGGACAGGAGGCAATCAGCCCCAGCATTTT
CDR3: CASGTGGNQPQHF

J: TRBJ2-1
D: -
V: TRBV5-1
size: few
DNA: TGCGCCAGCAAACCAACAGGGTCAGGGGACAATGAGCAGTTCTTC
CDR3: CASKPTGSGDNEQFF

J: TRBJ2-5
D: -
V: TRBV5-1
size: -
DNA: TGCGCCAGCACTGGGGCAGGTAGGAGAGAGACCCAGTACTTC
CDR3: CASTGAGRRETQYF

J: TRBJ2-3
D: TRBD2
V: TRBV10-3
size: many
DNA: TGTGCCATCAGTGAAGGATCTAGCGGGAGGCTAAGCACAGATACGCAGTATTTT
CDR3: CAISEGSSGRLSTDTQYF

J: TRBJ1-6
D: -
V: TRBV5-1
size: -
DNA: TGCGCCAGCAGCTTATTGCAGGCAAATTCACCCCTCCACTTT
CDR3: CASSLLQANSPLHF

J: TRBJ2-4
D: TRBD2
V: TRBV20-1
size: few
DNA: TGCAGTGCTTCCCGGACTAGCGGGGTCAACATTCAGTACTTC
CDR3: CSASRTSGVNIQYF

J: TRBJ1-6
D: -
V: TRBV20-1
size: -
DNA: TGCAGTGCTACGCAACGGGCAGGGATGAATTCACCCCTCCACTTT
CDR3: CSATQRAGMNSPLHF

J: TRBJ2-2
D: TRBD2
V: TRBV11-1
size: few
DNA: TGTGCCAGCAGCACGAAGGGACTAGCGGGGAGTAAGAACACCGGGGAGCTGTTTTTT
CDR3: CASSTKGLAGSKNTGELFF

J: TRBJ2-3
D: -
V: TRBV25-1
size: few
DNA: TGTGCCAGCCGAAACGAGGGAGATACGCAGTATTTT
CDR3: CASRNEGDTQYF

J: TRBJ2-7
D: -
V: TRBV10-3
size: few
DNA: TGTGCCATCAGTTCCCCCGCTAGTATCCTAGCCTACGAGCAGTACTTC
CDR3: CAISSPASILAYEQYF

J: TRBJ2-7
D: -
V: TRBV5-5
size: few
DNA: TGTGCCAGCAGCTTGATCGCAGGGCCCTACGAGCAGTACTTC
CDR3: CASSLIAGPYEQYF

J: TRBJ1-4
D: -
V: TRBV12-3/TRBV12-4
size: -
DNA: TGTGCCAGCAGTTTAGACGGGGTTAATAGAGGAAAACTGTTTTTT
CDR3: CASSLDGVNRGKLFF

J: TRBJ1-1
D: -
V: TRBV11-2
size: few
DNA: TGTGCCAGCGGTCGCAACACTGAAGCTTTCTTT
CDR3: CASGRNTEAFF

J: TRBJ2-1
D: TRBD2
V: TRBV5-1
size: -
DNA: TGCGCCAGCAGCAGTATAGCGGGAGGGCCGAATGAGCAGTTCTTC
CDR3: CASSSIAGGPNEQFF

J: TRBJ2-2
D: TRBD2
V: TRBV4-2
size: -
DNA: TGTGCCAGCAGCCAATTACCGGGACTAGCGGGATCTAACACCGGGGAGCTGTTTTTT
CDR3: CASSQLPGLAGSNTGELFF

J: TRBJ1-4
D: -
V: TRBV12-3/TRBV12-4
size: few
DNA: TGTGCCAGCAGAGACACCAGAACCAGGCAAGAAAAACTGTTTTTT
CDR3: CASRDTRTRQEKLFF

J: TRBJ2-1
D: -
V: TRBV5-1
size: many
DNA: TGCGCCAGCAGCCAATTTTCAATGAATGAGCAGTTCTTC
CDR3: CASSQFSMNEQFF

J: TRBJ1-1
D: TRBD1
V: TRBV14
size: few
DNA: TGTGCCAGCAGCCAAGATCGGCCGGACAGGGGAGGCATGAACACTGAAGCTTTCTTT
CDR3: CASSQDRPDRGGMNTEAFF

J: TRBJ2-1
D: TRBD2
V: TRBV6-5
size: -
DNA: TGTGCCAGCAGTTACTCGTTCTGGTCTAGCGGGAACAATGAGCAGTTCTTC
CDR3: CASSYSFWSSGNNEQFF

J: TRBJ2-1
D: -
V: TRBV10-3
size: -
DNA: TGTGCCATCAGAATAACATCGTCCAATGAGCAGTTCTTC
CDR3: CAIRITSSNEQFF

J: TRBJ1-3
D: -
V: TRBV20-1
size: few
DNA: TGCAGTGTTATGGGGTCTGGAAACACCATATATTTT
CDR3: CSVMGSGNTIYF

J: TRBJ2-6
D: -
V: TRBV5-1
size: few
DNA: TGCGCCAGCAGCTTGGCCGAAGGGTACTCTGGGGCCAACGTCCTGACTTTC
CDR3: CASSLAEGYSGANVLTF

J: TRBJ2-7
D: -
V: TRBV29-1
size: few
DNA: TGCCCCGAAAGCTCATCCGAGCAGTACTTC
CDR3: CPESSSEQYF

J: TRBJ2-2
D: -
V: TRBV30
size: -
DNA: TGTGCCTGGAAGGTGGGAGCCGGGGAGCTGTTTTTT
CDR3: CAWKVGAGELFF

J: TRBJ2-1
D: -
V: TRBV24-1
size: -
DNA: TGTGCCACCAGTGATTCCGGAGCGGCTTACTCCTACAATGAGCAGTTCTTC
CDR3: CATSDSGAAYSYNEQFF

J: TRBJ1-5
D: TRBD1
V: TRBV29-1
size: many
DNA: TGCAGCGTTCAACTCAGGGGGGGGAGTAGCAATCAGCCCCAGCATTTT
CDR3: CSVQLRGGSSNQPQHF

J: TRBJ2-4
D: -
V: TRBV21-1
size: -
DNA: TGTGCCAGCAGCAAAGCGCTTTCACAGATGTCCCATGACATTCAGTACTTC
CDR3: CASSKALSQMSHDIQYF